This T cell receptor (beta chain) emerged from a study of blood T cell repertoires in COVID-19 (dated by TCRdb to between 2020 and 2021). Study-level background: The collaborator samples originated in the United States, Italy and Spain and spanned the acute and convalescent phases of COVID-19. The material from the prospective study consisted of cDNA or gDNA derived from T cells, B-cell-depleted T cells, or PBMCs. Subjects who had been exposed to COVID-19, were actively infected with it, or had recovered from it provided the deeply sampled blood TCRbeta repertoires that made up the dataset. The repertoires were made available in a free public database intended to serve as a resource for research on the immune response to SARS-CoV-2. The samples were drawn from the first 160 participants of the ongoing ImmuneRACE study and from some 1,300 subjects provided by 6 global collaborators. Sample metadata almost always included a de-identified subject ID, COVID-19 status, age in years and sex. Where HLA class I and class II types were available, the types were taken from metadata supplied by the sample provider, not from assay-based typing. The study at large found these results: How much clinical and demographic metadata was included differed by source and by participant, and the metadata was provided uncurated.

CDR3 length: 15 amino acids, cysteine to phenylalanine. The DNA shown is the 45-base CDR3, in frame from base 1. After removal of 1 base from V and 4 bases from J, the junction retains 3 bases not matched to a gene. From the germline V gene, CDR1 is MNHNS and CDR2 is SASEGT. The immunoSEQ Assay, a bias-controlled multiplex PCR, was used to amplify TCRbeta CDR3 regions from genomic DNA. As for how the authors treated the data: Nucleated cell counts per sample were estimated from amplification of reference gene primers within the assay. To quantify the absolute abundance of each unique TCRbeta CDR3 rearrangement, sequence reads were collapsed and filtered. For each sample, productive Simpson clonality was calculated as the square root of Simpson's diversity index over productive rearrangements. TCRdb retrieved this table from immuneACCESS and kept in-frame rearrangements only. Not all clones are present; in checked studies, unresolved V genes account for under half, and no reason is known for the remainder. V and J calls and clone size are as listed in that table; D and trimming were resolved from the DNA. The sample table records about 220,000 clones; 65% to 90% of these occur just once. Clones ranked in the top ten supply approximately 5.4% of the sample.

Of note for this clone: This receptor's antigen is unknown. There are no base qualities to consult, and no much larger clone falls within one base.

The collaborating institutions used their own protocols to collect whole blood in K2EDTA tubes. For TCRbeta analysis, collaborators shipped samples as frozen whole blood, isolated PBMCs, or DNA extracted from either of those sample types. The rearranged chain carries TRBV6-1 and TRBJ2-1, with TRBD2 matching 8 junction bases. The clonotype comes from a human donor in a cohort sampled during active COVID-19. The sequenced sample consisted of peripheral blood. The sequence in DNA is TGTGCCAGCAGTGAAGTGAGCGGGAGTTACAATGAGCAGTTCTTC. This encodes CASSEVSGSYNEQFF.